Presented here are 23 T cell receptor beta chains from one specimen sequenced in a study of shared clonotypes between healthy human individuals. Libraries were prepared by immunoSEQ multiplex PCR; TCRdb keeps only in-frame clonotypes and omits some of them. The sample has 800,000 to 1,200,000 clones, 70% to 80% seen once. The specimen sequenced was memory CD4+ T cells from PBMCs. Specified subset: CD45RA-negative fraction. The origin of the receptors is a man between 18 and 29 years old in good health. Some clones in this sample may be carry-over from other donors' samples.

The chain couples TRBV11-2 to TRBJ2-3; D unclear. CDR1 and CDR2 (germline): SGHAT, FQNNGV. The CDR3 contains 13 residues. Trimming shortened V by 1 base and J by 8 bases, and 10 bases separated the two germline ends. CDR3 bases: TGTGCCAGCAGCTTAGCACCGGACGGTACGCAGTATTTT. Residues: CASSLAPDGTQYF.

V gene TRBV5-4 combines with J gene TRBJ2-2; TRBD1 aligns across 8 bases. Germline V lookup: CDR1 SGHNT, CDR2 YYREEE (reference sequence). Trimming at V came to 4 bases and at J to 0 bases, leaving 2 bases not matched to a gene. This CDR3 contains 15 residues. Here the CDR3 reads CASSADRANTGELFF. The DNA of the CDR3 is TGTGCCAGCAGCGCGGACAGGGCGAACACCGGGGAGCTGTTTTTT. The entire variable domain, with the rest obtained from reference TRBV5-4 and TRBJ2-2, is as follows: ETGVTQSPTHLIKTRGQQVTLRCSSQSGHNTVSWYQQALGQGPQFIFQYYREEENGRGNFPPRFSGLQFPNYSSELNVNALELDDSALYLCASSADRANTGELFFGEGSRLTVL.

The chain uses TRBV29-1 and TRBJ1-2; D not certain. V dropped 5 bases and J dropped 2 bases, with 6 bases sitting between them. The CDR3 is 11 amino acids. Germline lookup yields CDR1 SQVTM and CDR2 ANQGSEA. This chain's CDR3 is CSVQQNYGYTF. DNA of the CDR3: TGCAGCGTTCAGCAAAACTATGGCTACACCTTC.

In DNA form, the CDR3 reads TGTGCCAGCAAGAATGGGGACCACGAGCAGTACTTC. Translating it yields CASKNGDHEQYF. The rearrangement links TRBV6-5 to TRBJ2-7; D could derive from TRBD1 or TRBD2 (5 bases each). Trimming left V 7 bases short and J 5 bases short, with 12 bases between. CDR1 and CDR2 (germline): MNHEY, SVGAGI. The CDR3 contains 12 residues.

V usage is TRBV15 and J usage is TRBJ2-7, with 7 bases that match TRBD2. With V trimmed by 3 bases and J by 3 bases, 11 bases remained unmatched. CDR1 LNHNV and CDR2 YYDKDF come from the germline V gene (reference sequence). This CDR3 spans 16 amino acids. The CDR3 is CATSREPSGGGYEQYF. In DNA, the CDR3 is TGTGCCACCAGCAGGGAGCCATCGGGGGGAGGCTACGAGCAGTACTTC. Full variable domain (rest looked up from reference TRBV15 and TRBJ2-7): DAMVIQNPRYQVTQFGKPVTLSCSQTLNHNVMYWYQQKSSQAPKLLFHYYDKDFNNEADTPDNFQSRRPNTSFCFLDIRSPGLGDTAMYLCATSREPSGGGYEQYFGPGTRLTVT.

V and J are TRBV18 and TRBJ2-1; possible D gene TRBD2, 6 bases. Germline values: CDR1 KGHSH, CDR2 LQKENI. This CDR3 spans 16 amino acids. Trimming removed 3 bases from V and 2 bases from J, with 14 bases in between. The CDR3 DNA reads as TGTGCCAGCTCACCCACAGCGGGCGGAACCTACAATGAGCAGTTCTTC. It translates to CASSPTAGGTYNEQFF. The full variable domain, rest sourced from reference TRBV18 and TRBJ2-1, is NAGVMQNPRHLVRRRGQEARLRCSPMKGHSHVYWYRQLPEEGLKFMVYLQKENIIDESGMPKERFSAEFPKEGPSILRIQQVVRGDSAAYFCASSPTAGGTYNEQFFGPGTRLTVL.

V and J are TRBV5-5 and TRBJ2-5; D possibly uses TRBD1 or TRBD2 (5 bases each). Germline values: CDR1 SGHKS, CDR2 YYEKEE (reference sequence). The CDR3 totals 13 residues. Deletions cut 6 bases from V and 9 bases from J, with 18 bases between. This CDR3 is CASTSGPLKAQYF. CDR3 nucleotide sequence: TGTGCCAGCACCTCGGGACCCCTGAAGGCCCAGTACTTC.

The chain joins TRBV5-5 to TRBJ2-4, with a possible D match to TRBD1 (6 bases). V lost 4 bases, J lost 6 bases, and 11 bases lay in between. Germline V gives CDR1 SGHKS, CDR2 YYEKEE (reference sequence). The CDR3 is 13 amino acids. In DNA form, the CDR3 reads TGTGCCAGCAGCCTCGGACAGAGAAACATTCAGTACTTC. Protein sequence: CASSLGQRNIQYF.

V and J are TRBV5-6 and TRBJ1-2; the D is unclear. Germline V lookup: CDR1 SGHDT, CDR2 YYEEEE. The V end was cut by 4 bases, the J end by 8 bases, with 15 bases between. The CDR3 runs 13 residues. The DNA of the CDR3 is TGTGCCAGCAGCCCACCCGGGCTGTGGGGCTACACCTTC. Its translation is CASSPPGLWGYTF.

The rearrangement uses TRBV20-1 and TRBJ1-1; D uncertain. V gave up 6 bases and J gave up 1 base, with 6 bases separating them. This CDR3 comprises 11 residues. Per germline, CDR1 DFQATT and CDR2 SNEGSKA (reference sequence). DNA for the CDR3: TGCAGTGCAGAAGGGAACACTGAAGCTTTCTTT. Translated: CSAEGNTEAFF.

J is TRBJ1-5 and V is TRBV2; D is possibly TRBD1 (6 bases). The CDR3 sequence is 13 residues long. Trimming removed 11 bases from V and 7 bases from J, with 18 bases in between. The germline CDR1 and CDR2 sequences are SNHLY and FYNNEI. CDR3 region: CASKPGEVQPQHF. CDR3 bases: TGTGCCTCCAAACCAGGGGAGGTGCAGCCCCAGCATTTT.

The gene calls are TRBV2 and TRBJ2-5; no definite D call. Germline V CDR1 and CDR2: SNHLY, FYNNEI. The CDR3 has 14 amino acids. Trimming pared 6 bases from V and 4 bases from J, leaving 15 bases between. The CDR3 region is CASSGWVSGETQYF. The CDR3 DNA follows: TGTGCCAGCAGCGGCTGGGTTTCGGGAGAGACCCAGTACTTC.

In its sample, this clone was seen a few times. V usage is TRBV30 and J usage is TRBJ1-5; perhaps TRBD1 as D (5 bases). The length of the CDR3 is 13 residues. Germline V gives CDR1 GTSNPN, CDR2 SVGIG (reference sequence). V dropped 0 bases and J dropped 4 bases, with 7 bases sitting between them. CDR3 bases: TGTGCCTGGAGTGTGGGGGATAATCAGCCCCAGCATTTT. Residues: CAWSVGDNQPQHF. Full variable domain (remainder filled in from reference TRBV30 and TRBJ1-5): SQTIHQWPATLVQPVGSPLSLECTVEGTSNPNLYWYRQAAGRGLQLLFYSVGIGQISSEVPQNLSASRPQDRQFILSSKKLLLSDSGFYLCAWSVGDNQPQHFGDGTRLSIL.

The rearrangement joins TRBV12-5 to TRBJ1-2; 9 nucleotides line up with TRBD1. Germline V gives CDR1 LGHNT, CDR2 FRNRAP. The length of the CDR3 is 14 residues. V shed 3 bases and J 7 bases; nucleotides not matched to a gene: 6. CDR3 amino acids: CASGFGTGKGGYTF. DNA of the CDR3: TGTGCTAGTGGTTTCGGGACAGGGAAAGGTGGCTACACCTTC.

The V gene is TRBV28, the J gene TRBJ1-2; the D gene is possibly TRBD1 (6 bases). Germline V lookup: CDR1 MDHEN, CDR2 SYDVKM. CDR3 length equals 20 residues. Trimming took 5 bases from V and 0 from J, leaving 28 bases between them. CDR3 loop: CASSTSTLGGRDRANYGYTF. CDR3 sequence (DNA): TGTGCCAGCAGTACTTCTACCCTTGGGGGCAGGGACCGAGCTAACTATGGCTACACCTTC.

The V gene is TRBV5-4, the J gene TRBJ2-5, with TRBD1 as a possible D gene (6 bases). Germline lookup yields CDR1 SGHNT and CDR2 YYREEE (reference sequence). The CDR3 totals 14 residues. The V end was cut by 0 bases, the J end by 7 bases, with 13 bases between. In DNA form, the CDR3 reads TGTGCCAGCAGCTTGGGGACAGATATGGGGACCCAGTACTTC. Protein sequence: CASSLGTDMGTQYF.

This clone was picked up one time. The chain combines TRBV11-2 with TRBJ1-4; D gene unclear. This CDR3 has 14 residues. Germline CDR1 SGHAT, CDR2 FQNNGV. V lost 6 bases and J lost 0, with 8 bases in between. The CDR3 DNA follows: TGTGCCAGCAGTCTCATTGCAACTAATGAAAAACTGTTTTTT. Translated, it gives CASSLIATNEKLFF.

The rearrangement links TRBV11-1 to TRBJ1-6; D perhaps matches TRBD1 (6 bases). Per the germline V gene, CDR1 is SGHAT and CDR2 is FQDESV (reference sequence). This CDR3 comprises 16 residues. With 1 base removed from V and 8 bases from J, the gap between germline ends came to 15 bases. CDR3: CASSLVGTYSDSPLHF. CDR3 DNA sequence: TGTGCCAGCAGCTTAGTGGGGACATACTCGGATTCACCCCTCCACTTT.

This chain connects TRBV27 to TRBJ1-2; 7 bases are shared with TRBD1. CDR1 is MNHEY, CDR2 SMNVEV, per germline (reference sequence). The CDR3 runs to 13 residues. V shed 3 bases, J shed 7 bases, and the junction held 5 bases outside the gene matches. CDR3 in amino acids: CASSFTGDRGYTF. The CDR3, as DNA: TGTGCCAGCAGTTTTACAGGGGATCGTGGCTACACCTTC.

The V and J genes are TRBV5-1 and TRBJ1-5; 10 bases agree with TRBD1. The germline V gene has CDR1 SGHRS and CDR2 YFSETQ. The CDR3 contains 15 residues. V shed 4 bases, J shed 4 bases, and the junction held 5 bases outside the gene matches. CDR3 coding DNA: TGCGCCAGCAGCCTGGGGACAGGGGTTAATCAGCCCCAGCATTTT. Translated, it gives CASSLGTGVNQPQHF.

The DNA for the CDR3 is TGTGCCAGCAGTTTTCCAGGGACCACCTATGGCTACACCTTC. This encodes CASSFPGTTYGYTF. The J gene is TRBJ1-2, the V gene TRBV28; TRBD1 might be the D (5 bases). The V gene's germline CDR1 is MDHEN and CDR2 SYDVKM. The CDR3 consists of 14 residues. Trimming took 3 bases from V and 4 from J, leaving 12 bases between them.

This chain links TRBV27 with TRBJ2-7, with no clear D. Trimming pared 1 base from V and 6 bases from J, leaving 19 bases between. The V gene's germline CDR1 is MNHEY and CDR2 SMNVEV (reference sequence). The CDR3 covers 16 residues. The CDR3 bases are TGTGCCAGCAGTTTATTCTCCCTAGGAACGGGCCTCGAGCAGTACTTC. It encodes CASSLFSLGTGLEQYF.

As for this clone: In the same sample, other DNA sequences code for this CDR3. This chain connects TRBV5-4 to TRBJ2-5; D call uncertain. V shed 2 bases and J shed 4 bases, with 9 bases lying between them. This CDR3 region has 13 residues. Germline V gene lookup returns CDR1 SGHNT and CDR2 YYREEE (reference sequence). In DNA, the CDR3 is TGTGCCAGCAGCTTAGCACCCCCAGAGACCCAGTACTTC. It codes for CASSLAPPETQYF.